Following are 10 T cell receptor beta chains from one sample sequenced in a study of T cells in Graves' hyperthyroidism and ophthalmopathy. Authors of the study amplified TCR beta CDR3 regions from RNA transcripts. TCR CDR3 underwent first-round RT-PCR with the HTBI primer set. TCRdb analysed the multiplex PCR reads with MiXCR anew, one entry per CDR3 protein. This table holds roughly 200,000 distinct CDR3 sequences, around 18% found once. The sample comprised blood. The source of these receptors is a man aged 40-55 years with Graves' hyperthyroidism.

This clonotype came up many times. This chain joins TRBV6-5 and TRBJ1-1; tentatively, D is TRBD1 (6 bases). The germline V gene has CDR1 MNHEY and CDR2 SVGAGI. This CDR3 is 14 amino acids long. V shed 2 bases and J shed 4 bases, with 11 bases lying between them. This CDR3 reads CASSYGQGSTEAFF. CDR3 bases: TGTGCCAGCAGTTACGGCCAGGGGAGCACTGAAGCTTTCTTT.

At least ten counts were recorded for this clonotype. This chain uses TRBV7-2 with TRBJ1-5, with 7 positions matching TRBD1. This CDR3 spans 14 amino acids. The germline CDR1 and CDR2 sequences are SGHTA and FQGNSA. Trimming cost V 10 bases and J 2 bases; bases outside gene matches: 8. The CDR3 DNA is TGTGCCAACAGTCCAACAGGGGGCAATCAGCCCCAGCATTTT. Translating it yields CANSPTGGNQPQHF.

The chain has TRBV7-9 and TRBJ1-5; 7 bases fit TRBD1. The CDR3 consists of 14 residues. CDR1 SEHNR and CDR2 FQNEAQ come from the germline V gene (reference sequence). After removal of 5 bases from V and 4 bases from J, the junction contained 5 bases not matched to a gene. The CDR3 sequence is CASSDRAENQPQHF. In DNA, the CDR3 is TGTGCCAGCAGCGACAGGGCGGAGAATCAGCCCCAGCATTTT.

The sample holds many counts of this clonotype. This sequence joins TRBV20-1 and TRBJ2-7, with 7 nucleotides matching TRBD2. Germline CDR1 reads DFQATT; CDR2 reads SNEGSKA (reference sequence). The CDR3 contains 14 residues. J was trimmed by 1 base and V by 4 bases; bases with no gene match: 7. This CDR3 is CSAIPTGGSYEQYF. CDR3 DNA: TGCAGTGCTATCCCCACGGGGGGTTCCTACGAGCAGTACTTC.

This clonotype has only a few counts. J is TRBJ2-7 and V is TRBV20-1; tentative D call: TRBD1 (5 bases). The V end was cut by 4 bases, the J end by 1 base, with 11 bases between. The CDR3 covers 13 residues. CDR1 is DFQATT and CDR2 is SNEGSKA in the germline V gene (reference sequence). The CDR3 DNA reads TGCAGTGCTACTGGGGCCCAATCCTACGAGCAGTACTTC. Translating it yields CSATGAQSYEQYF.

This clonotype was seen repeatedly, ten times or more. The CDR3 nucleotides read TGTGCCAGCAGCTTTGCGGGACAGCTTCAAGAGACCCAGTACTTC. Its protein is CASSFAGQLQETQYF. The genes are TRBV7-9 and TRBJ2-5; perhaps TRBD1 as D (7 bases). Germline V gene lookup returns CDR1 SEHNR and CDR2 FQNEAQ (reference sequence). CDR3 length: 15 amino acids. The V end was cut by 3 bases, the J end by 2 bases, with 13 bases between. Drawing the rest from reference TRBV7-9 and TRBJ2-5, the complete variable domain is DTGVSQNPRHKITKRGQNVTFRCDPISEHNRLYWYRQTLGQGPEFLTYFQNEAQLEKSRLLSDRFSAERPKGSFSTLEIQRTEQGDSAMYLCASSFAGQLQETQYFGPGTRLLVL.

There are many counts of this clonotype. CDR3 coding DNA: TGTGCCAGCAGCCGCGGGACAGCACCTGGCTACACCTTC. Encoded protein: CASSRGTAPGYTF. This chain joins TRBV28 and TRBJ1-2, with TRBD1 matching 7 bases. Trimming removed 6 bases from V and 7 bases from J; junction bases left unmatched: 8. Germline CDR1 is MDHEN and CDR2 is SYDVKM. CDR3 length equals 13 residues.

The sample holds many counts of this clonotype. This chain connects TRBV7-2 to TRBJ2-3; perhaps TRBD2 as D (5 bases). Looked up from germline, CDR1 is SGHTA and CDR2 is FQGNSA. This CDR3 has 13 amino acids. The V gene lost 3 bases and the J gene lost 6 bases, with 10 bases spanning the gap. CDR3 sequence (DNA): TGTGCCAGCAGCTTTGAGGGAGCGGATACGCAGTATTTT. Translation gives CASSFEGADTQYF.

This clonotype has ten or more counts. The genes are TRBV20-1 and TRBJ2-1; 14 bases match TRBD2. Germline CDR1 is DFQATT and CDR2 is SNEGSKA (reference sequence). The CDR3 runs to 17 residues. V trimming: 6 bases; J trimming: 7 bases; junction bases outside the gene matches: 14. CDR3 sequence (DNA): TGCAGTGCCGACTACCGACTAGCGGGGGGGCCGGGAAATGAGCAGTTCTTC. Translated: CSADYRLAGGPGNEQFF.

The rearrangement joins TRBV20-1 to TRBJ2-2, with TRBD2 as a possible D gene (5 bases). The V gene lost 5 bases and the J gene lost 6 bases, with 10 bases spanning the gap. Germline CDR1 DFQATT, CDR2 SNEGSKA (reference sequence). The CDR3 contains 12 residues. CDR3 region: CSASVASGELFF. The CDR3 DNA reads TGCAGTGCTTCGGTAGCGTCCGGGGAGCTGTTTTTT.